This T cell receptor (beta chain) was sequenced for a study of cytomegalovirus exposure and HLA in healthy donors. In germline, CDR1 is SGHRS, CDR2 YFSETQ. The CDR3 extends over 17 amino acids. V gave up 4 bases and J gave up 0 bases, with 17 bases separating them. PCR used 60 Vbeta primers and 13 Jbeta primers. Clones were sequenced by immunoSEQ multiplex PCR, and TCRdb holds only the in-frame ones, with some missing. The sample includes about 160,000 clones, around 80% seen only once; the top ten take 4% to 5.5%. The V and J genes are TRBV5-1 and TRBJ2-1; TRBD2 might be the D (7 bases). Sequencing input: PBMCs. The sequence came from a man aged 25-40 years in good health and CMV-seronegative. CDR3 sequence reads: CASSGGAGASSYNEQFF. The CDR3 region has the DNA TGCGCCAGCAGCGGGGGGGCGGGGGCAAGCTCCTACAATGAGCAGTTCTTC. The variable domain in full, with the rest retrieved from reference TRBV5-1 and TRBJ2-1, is KAGVTQTPRYLIKTRGQQVTLSCSPISGHRSVSWYQQTPGQGLQFLFEYFSETQRNKGNFPGRFSGRQFSNSRSEMNVSTLELGDSALYLCASSGGAGASSYNEQFFGPGTRLTVL.